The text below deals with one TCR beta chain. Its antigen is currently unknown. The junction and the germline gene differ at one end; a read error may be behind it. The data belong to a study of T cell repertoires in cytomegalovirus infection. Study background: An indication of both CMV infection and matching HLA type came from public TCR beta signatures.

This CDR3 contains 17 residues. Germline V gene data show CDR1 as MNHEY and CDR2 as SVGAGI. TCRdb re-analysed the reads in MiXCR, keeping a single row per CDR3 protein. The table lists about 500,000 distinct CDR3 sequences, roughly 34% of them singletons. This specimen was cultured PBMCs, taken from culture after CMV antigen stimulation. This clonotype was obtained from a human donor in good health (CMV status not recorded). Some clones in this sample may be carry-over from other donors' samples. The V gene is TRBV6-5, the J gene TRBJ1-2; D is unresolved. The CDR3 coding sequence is TGTGCCACCAGTTACAGTAAGACCGCCACACCTAACTATGGCTACACCTTC. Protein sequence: CATSYSKTATPNYGYTF.